The 15 T cell receptor beta chains given below trace back to one sample, sequenced in a study of blood T cell repertoires in COVID-19 (dated by TCRdb to 2019 to 2021). The library relied on the immunoSEQ multiplex PCR assay. The table comes from immuneACCESS by way of TCRdb, which keeps in-frame sequences with V and J called. Part of the clones is missing from these tables; in studies checked, under half for an unresolved V gene and the rest for unknown reasons. The sample profile shows some 140,000 clones; roughly 76% of them were found once. Jointly, the top ten make up about an eighth of the sample. Source material: peripheral blood. The receptors stem from an older man with acute or convalescent COVID-19.

The chain couples TRBV19 to TRBJ1-2; maybe TRBD1 (6 bases). CDR1 and CDR2 (germline): LNHDA, SQIVND (reference sequence). The CDR3 is 14 residues long. V shed 7 bases and J shed 3 bases, with 15 bases lying between them. CDR3 DNA sequence: TGTGCCAGTAAGATGACAGGAGAGTACTATGGCTACACCTTC. Residues: CASKMTGEYYGYTF. The full variable domain, its missing parts supplied by reference TRBV19 and TRBJ1-2, is DGGITQSPKYLFRKEGQNVTLSCEQNLNHDAMYWYRQDPGQGLRLIYYSQIVNDFQKGDIAEGYSVSREKKESFPLTVTSAQKNPTAFYLCASKMTGEYYGYTFGSGTRLTVV.

The chain combines TRBV10-3 with TRBJ2-3, with 8 bases matching TRBD1. CDR1 is ENHRY and CDR2 is SYGVKD in the germline V gene. The V segment lost 0 bases and the J segment 4 bases; nucleotides outside the gene matches: 0. The CDR3 consists of 14 residues. The CDR3 bases are TGTGCCATCAGTGAGTCGACAGGGGCAGATACGCAGTATTTT. Translating gives CAISESTGADTQYF.

The genes are TRBV4-3 and TRBJ2-6; 7 nucleotides agree with TRBD2. V was clipped by 4 bases and J by 0 bases; unmatched bases: 12. The CDR3 is 19 amino acids. Germline assignment: CDR1 LGHNA and CDR2 YSLEER. Written as DNA, the CDR3 is TGCGCCAGCAGCCTCCTGGGGGGGGGACTTCCCTCTGGGGCCAACGTCCTGACTTTC. Its translation is CASSLLGGGLPSGANVLTF.

The chain combines TRBV15 with TRBJ1-3, with a possible D match to TRBD1 (5 bases). Germline loops: CDR1 LNHNV, CDR2 YYDKDF (reference sequence). Trimming removed 0 bases from V and 2 bases from J, with 8 bases in between. The CDR3 is made up of 15 amino acids. CDR3 DNA sequence: TGTGCCACCAGCAGAGATCGGGGGACTGGAAACACCATATATTTT. This encodes CATSRDRGTGNTIYF.

J is TRBJ1-1 and V is TRBV2; TRBD1 matches 10 bases. CDR1 is SNHLY and CDR2 is FYNNEI in the germline V gene. J was trimmed by 3 bases and V by 3 bases; bases with no gene match: 1. This CDR3 comprises 14 residues. The CDR3 coding sequence is TGTGCCAGCAGTGAGGGGACAGGGGACACTGAAGCTTTCTTT. Translating it yields CASSEGTGDTEAFF.

This chain links TRBV27 with TRBJ2-4, with D maybe TRBD1 (6 bases). The CDR3 extends over 15 amino acids. V was cut by 7 bases and J by 3 bases, with 16 bases left in between. Germline V gene data show CDR1 as MNHEY and CDR2 as SMNVEV (reference sequence). The CDR3: CASKTTGTGKNIQYF. CDR3 bases: TGTGCCAGCAAGACCACAGGGACGGGCAAAAACATTCAGTACTTC.

This chain connects TRBV7-9 to TRBJ2-1; D not resolved. The CDR3 spans 16 residues. Between the trimmed V and J ends, which lost 5 bases and 0 bases, there was a span of 14 bases. The germline gives CDR1 SEHNR, CDR2 FQNEAQ (reference sequence). The CDR3 here is CASSPLAASSYNEQFF. Here the CDR3 DNA reads TGTGCCAGCAGCCCTTTAGCCGCTAGCTCCTACAATGAGCAGTTCTTC.

The chain has TRBV18 and TRBJ2-7; TRBD2 aligns across 14 bases. CDR3 length: 16 amino acids. Germline V gene sequence: CDR1 KGHSH, CDR2 LQKENI. The V segment lost 3 bases and the J segment 3 bases; nucleotides outside the gene matches: 4. As DNA, the CDR3 is TGTGCCAGCTCACCTGGACTAGCGGGGGGTATCTACGAGCAGTACTTC. It specifies CASSPGLAGGIYEQYF.

The chain recombines TRBV7-2 with TRBJ2-2; weak D call: TRBD2 (7 bases). Trimming shortened V by 2 bases and J by 4 bases, and 14 bases separated the two germline ends. Germline V gene data show CDR1 as SGHTA and CDR2 as FQGNSA. This CDR3 comprises 16 residues. The CDR3 sequence is CASSLNGGASTGELFF. The CDR3 DNA is TGTGCCAGCAGCTTAAATGGGGGGGCGAGCACCGGGGAGCTGTTTTTT. The variable domain in full, completed from reference TRBV7-2 and TRBJ2-2, reads GAGVSQSPSNKVTEKGKDVELRCDPISGHTALYWYRQSLGQGLEFLIYFQGNSAPDKSGLPSDRFSAERTGGSVSTLTIQRTQQEDSAVYLCASSLNGGASTGELFFGEGSRLTVL.

This chain links TRBV5-1 with TRBJ1-2, with 10 nucleotides matching TRBD1. This CDR3 has 14 residues. Germline assignment: CDR1 SGHRS and CDR2 YFSETQ. V trimming: 4 bases; J trimming: 6 bases; junction bases outside the gene matches: 6. This CDR3 reads CASSQDRGQDGYTF. The CDR3 DNA reads TGCGCCAGCAGCCAAGACAGGGGGCAGGATGGCTACACCTTC.

The chain recombines TRBV7-9 with TRBJ2-5; D not certain. CDR3 size: 14 residues. Germline V lookup: CDR1 SEHNR, CDR2 FQNEAQ (reference sequence). V shed 1 base and J shed 5 bases, with 11 bases lying between them. CDR3 DNA: TGTGCCAGCAGCTTAGACGGTTCGAGGGAGACCCAGTACTTC. Its protein is CASSLDGSRETQYF.

CDR3 in DNA: TGTGCCAGCAGTTTAGGGAGCGGGGGGGAAGAGACCCAGTACTTC. Translating it yields CASSLGSGGEETQYF. The V call is TRBV28, the J call TRBJ2-5, with 10 bases matching TRBD2. Germline trimming cut 2 bases from V and 3 bases from J; bases unmatched to any gene: 3. The CDR3 has 15 residues. The germline CDR1 and CDR2 sequences are MDHEN and SYDVKM.

V is TRBV5-8 and J is TRBJ1-2, with TRBD1 matching over 9 bases. Trimming cost V 8 bases and J 4 bases; bases outside gene matches: 12. The CDR3 consists of 15 residues. Germline V gives CDR1 SGHTS, CDR2 YDEGEE. CDR3 in DNA: TGTGCCAGTAGCACCGGGACAGGGCGTATCTATGGCTACACCTTC. Amino acid sequence: CASSTGTGRIYGYTF. Full variable domain (remainder filled in from reference TRBV5-8 and TRBJ1-2): EAGVTQSPTHLIKTRGQQATLRCSPISGHTSVYWYQQALGLGLQFLLWYDEGEERNRGNFPPRFSGRQFPNYSSELNVNALELEDSALYLCASSTGTGRIYGYTFGSGTRLTVV.

This chain connects TRBV6-5 to TRBJ1-1; maybe TRBD1 (6 bases). V was trimmed by 6 bases and J by 0 bases, leaving 11 bases between them. CDR1 and CDR2 (germline): MNHEY, SVGAGI. The CDR3 is made up of 14 amino acids. This CDR3 reads CASRRTDMNTEAFF. The CDR3 DNA is TGTGCCAGCAGAAGGACAGACATGAACACTGAAGCTTTCTTT.

This chain connects TRBV2 to TRBJ1-2; D is unresolved. Looked up from germline, CDR1 is SNHLY and CDR2 is FYNNEI. Trimming removed 2 bases from V and 6 bases from J, with 7 bases in between. CDR3 length equals 12 residues. CDR3 loop: CASSERRDGYTF. The DNA for the CDR3 is TGTGCCAGCAGTGAACGGCGGGATGGCTACACCTTC. Looking up the rest from reference TRBV2 and TRBJ1-2 gives the full variable domain: EPEVTQTPSHQVTQMGQEVILRCVPISNHLYFYWYRQILGQKVEFLVSFYNNEISEKSEIFDDQFSVERPDGSNFTLKIRSTKLEDSAMYFCASSERRDGYTFGSGTRLTVV.